Each of the 13 T cell receptor beta chains below was sequenced from the same sample in a study of blood T cell repertoires in COVID-19. Measured with immunoSEQ multiplex PCR; TCRdb has only the in-frame clones, and not every one. The table includes more than 20,000 clones, 85% to 90% detected once. Sequenced material: peripheral blood. The receptors stem from a human donor in a cohort sampled during active COVID-19.

The chain carries TRBV9 and TRBJ2-7; perhaps TRBD1 as D (7 bases). The CDR3 extends over 14 amino acids. V lost 3 bases and J lost 4, with 14 bases in between. In germline, CDR1 is SGDLS, CDR2 YYNGEE. Here the CDR3 DNA reads TGTGCCAGCAGCGCCCAGCAGGGGGGTTACGAGCAGTACTTC. Translated: CASSAQQGGYEQYF.

V usage is TRBV12-5 and J usage is TRBJ2-7; 14 positions match TRBD2. In germline, CDR1 is LGHNT, CDR2 FRNRAP. With 0 bases clipped from V and 5 bases from J, the junction kept 3 bases outside the gene matches. The CDR3 length is 16 residues. Here the CDR3 reads CASGLVTSGRAHEQYF. CDR3 coding DNA: TGTGCTAGTGGTTTGGTGACTAGCGGGAGGGCCCACGAGCAGTACTTC.

The genes are TRBV7-2 and TRBJ2-1; D gene unclear. Germline V CDR1 and CDR2: SGHTA, FQGNSA. The CDR3 runs to 15 residues. V gave up 1 base and J gave up 3 bases, with 10 bases separating them. The CDR3 DNA reads TGTGCCAGCAGCTTAGGGGCGAGTTACTACAATGAGCAGTTCTTC. Translating it yields CASSLGASYYNEQFF. Based on the CDR3 plus reference TRBV7-2 and TRBJ2-1, the full variable domain is GAGVSQSPSNKVTEKGKDVELRCDPISGHTALYWYRQSLGQGLEFLIYFQGNSAPDKSGLPSDRFSAERTGGSVSTLTIQRTQQEDSAVYLCASSLGASYYNEQFFGPGTRLTVL.

The chain is built from TRBV19 and TRBJ2-1; 7 bases agree with TRBD1. CDR1 and CDR2 from the germline V gene are LNHDA and SQIVND (reference sequence). J gave up 3 bases and V 2 bases, and 13 bases lay outside the gene matches. CDR3 length equals 18 residues. CDR3 residues: CASSIKSLDRAGYNEQFF. CDR3 nucleotides: TGTGCCAGTAGTATAAAATCGTTAGACAGGGCGGGCTACAATGAGCAGTTCTTC.

The genes are TRBV3-1 (or the pseudogene TRBV3-2) and TRBJ2-1; 8 bases are shared with TRBD2. CDR1 and CDR2 (germline): LGHDT, YNNKEL (reference sequence). V shed 5 bases, J shed 6 bases, and the junction held 9 bases outside the gene matches. CDR3 size: 15 residues. The DNA for the CDR3 is TGTGCCAGCAGCTCCGGGACTAGGCCCTCCAATGAGCAGTTCTTC. Its translation: CASSSGTRPSNEQFF.

The V gene is TRBV11-2, the J gene TRBJ2-7, with 13 bases aligning to TRBD2. With 5 bases clipped from V and 5 bases from J, the junction kept 12 bases outside the gene matches. There are 17 residues in the CDR3. CDR1 is SGHAT and CDR2 is FQNNGV in the germline V gene. CDR3 protein: CASSVTGLAGNRNEQYF. The CDR3 DNA sequence: TGTGCCAGCAGCGTTACGGGACTAGCGGGAAATCGGAACGAGCAGTACTTC.

This chain connects TRBV5-1 to TRBJ2-2, with TRBD2 matching over 8 bases. Trimming cost V 0 bases and J 2 bases; bases outside gene matches: 6. Germline CDR1 reads SGHRS; CDR2 reads YFSETQ. CDR3 length equals 17 residues. The CDR3 bases are TGCGCCAGCAGCTTGGCCGGCGGGGGGCGCAACACCGGGGAGCTGTTTTTT. This gives the protein CASSLAGGGRNTGELFF.

The chain couples TRBV10-3 to TRBJ1-2; TRBD1 matches 7 bases. The CDR3 runs 14 residues. Germline CDR1 reads ENHRY; CDR2 reads SYGVKD. Trimming took 4 bases from V and 9 from J; bases not matched to a gene: 11. CDR3 sequence (DNA): TGTGCCATCAGTGGCAAAGGACAGGACGCAAGCTACACCTTC. Translated, it gives CAISGKGQDASYTF.

V is TRBV4-1 and J is TRBJ2-2; D possibly corresponds to TRBD1 (6 bases). V shed 0 bases and J shed 1 base, with 9 bases lying between them. Germline assignment: CDR1 MGHRA and CDR2 YSYEKL. CDR3 length equals 16 residues. The CDR3 DNA is TGCGCCAGCAGCCAAGAAGGGGGTAGGAACACCGGGGAGCTGTTTTTT. It translates to CASSQEGGRNTGELFF.

This clone was observed a single time. The chain uses TRBV9 and TRBJ2-2, with D possibly matching TRBD2 (6 bases). There are 15 residues in the CDR3. V lost 5 bases and J 6 bases, leaving 17 bases between the germline ends. Per germline, CDR1 SGDLS and CDR2 YYNGEE. The CDR3 sequence is CASRRDGGGSGELFF. The CDR3 DNA follows: TGTGCCAGCAGACGGGACGGGGGAGGATCCGGGGAGCTGTTTTTT.

The chain employs TRBV6-5 and TRBJ2-3, with 9 nucleotides matching TRBD2. Trimming at V came to 6 bases and at J to 2 bases, leaving 6 bases not matched to a gene. Germline loops: CDR1 MNHEY, CDR2 SVGAGI. The CDR3 sequence is 15 residues long. The CDR3 DNA is TGTGCCAGCAGCCGAAGCGGGGGGAACACAGATACGCAGTATTTT. The encoded protein is CASSRSGGNTDTQYF.

This chain connects TRBV12-1 to TRBJ1-2. TRBV12-1 corresponds to a pseudogene. This CDR3 has 17 amino acids. This CDR3 is CASLLRGSKEDCYGYTF. In DNA form, the CDR3 reads TGTGCCAGCTTACTCCGGGGTTCAAAAGAGGACTGCTATGGCTACACCTTC.

The V call is TRBV7-9, the J call TRBJ1-4, with a possible D match to TRBD1 (5 bases). The V gene's germline CDR1 is SEHNR and CDR2 FQNEAQ (reference sequence). The CDR3 runs 16 residues. V was shortened by 4 bases and J by 5 bases, with 17 bases between the two germline ends. CDR3 loop: CASSSRGGVMNEKLFF. As DNA, the CDR3 is TGTGCCAGCAGCTCCCGGGGGGGGGTGATGAATGAAAAACTGTTTTTT.